Presented here are 15 T cell receptor beta chains from one specimen sequenced in a study of Tregs in tolerant kidney transplant recipients. Some clones are missing from TCRdb's copy, which holds only in-frame ones; the method was immunoSEQ multiplex PCR. The data contain fewer than 55,000 clones, approximately 90% of them seen just once; the ten biggest clones take up less than 20%. Mixed chimerism was transient after nonmyeloablative marrow transplants from related graft donors. The material was CD8+ T cells from blood (PBMCs), obtained 12 months after the transplant. All receptors derive from a human patient who received a combined kidney and bone marrow transplant. Some T cells may be transferred from the graft donor.

Concerning this clone itself: The sample has other DNA sequences that encode this CDR3 too. V is TRBV6-1 and J is TRBJ2-7, with TRBD2 as a possible D gene (5 bases). In germline, CDR1 is MNHNS, CDR2 SASEGT. The CDR3 runs to 13 residues. Trimming took 2 bases from V and 9 from J, leaving 14 bases between them. Here the CDR3 DNA reads TGTGCCAGCAGTGAATGGACCACCGGAGGGCAGTACTTC. This codes for CASSEWTTGGQYF.

This chain uses TRBV2 with TRBJ2-4, with 9 nucleotides matching TRBD1. The CDR3 runs to 15 residues. Per germline, CDR1 SNHLY and CDR2 FYNNEI. Germline trimming cut 7 bases from V and 0 bases from J; bases unmatched to any gene: 4. This CDR3 is CASKGQGLAKNIQYF. The CDR3 nucleotides read TGTGCCAGCAAGGGACAGGGATTAGCCAAAAACATTCAGTACTTC. The variable domain in full, completed from reference TRBV2 and TRBJ2-4, reads EPEVTQTPSHQVTQMGQEVILRCVPISNHLYFYWYRQILGQKVEFLVSFYNNEISEKSEIFDDQFSVERPDGSNFTLKIRSTKLEDSAMYFCASKGQGLAKNIQYFGAGTRLSVL.

This clone was detected only once. The CDR3 DNA follows: TGTGCCTGGAGTGTTGGCCCCAGTTCAGAGACCCAGTACTTC. Translated, it gives CAWSVGPSSETQYF. The V gene is TRBV30, the J gene TRBJ2-5; no reliable D call. The V gene lost 0 bases and the J gene lost 4 bases, with 12 bases spanning the gap. The CDR3 is 14 amino acids. The germline V gene has CDR1 GTSNPN and CDR2 SVGIG (reference sequence).

V usage is TRBV9 and J usage is TRBJ2-3; D not certain. V was cut by 0 bases and J by 5 bases, with 4 bases left in between. The CDR3 length is 12 residues. CDR1 SGDLS and CDR2 YYNGEE come from the germline V gene. Here the CDR3 DNA reads TGTGCCAGCAGCGTAGACGGAGATACGCAGTATTTT. It translates to CASSVDGDTQYF.

The V gene is TRBV18, the J gene TRBJ2-7; 9 nucleotides align to TRBD1. Germline CDR1 and CDR2: KGHSH and LQKENI. V trimming: 3 bases; J trimming: 1 base; junction bases outside the gene matches: 19. This CDR3 is 20 amino acids long. The CDR3 nucleotides read TGTGCCAGCTCACCGTCTTACCGGGAAACCCCGGGACAGGGATCCTACGAGCAGTACTTC. Translation gives CASSPSYRETPGQGSYEQYF.

The V call is TRBV27, the J call TRBJ2-7, with D uncertain. This CDR3 has 14 residues. V lost 6 bases to trimming and J lost 1 base, with 13 bases between them. Germline lookup yields CDR1 MNHEY and CDR2 SMNVEV (reference sequence). The CDR3 sequence is CASSLRSTSYEQYF. DNA for the CDR3: TGTGCCAGCAGCCTCCGTTCGACATCCTACGAGCAGTACTTC.

In regard to this clone: The sample has other DNA sequences that encode this CDR3 too. J is TRBJ2-7 and V is TRBV11-3; TRBD2 might be the D (6 bases). CDR1 is SGHNT, CDR2 YENEEA, per germline. With 3 bases removed from V and 4 bases from J, the gap between germline ends came to 13 bases. The CDR3 is 14 residues long. The chain's CDR3 is CASSFGGDVYEQYF. In nucleotides, the CDR3 is TGTGCCAGCAGCTTCGGCGGGGACGTTTACGAGCAGTACTTC. The full variable domain, its missing parts supplied by reference TRBV11-3 and TRBJ2-7, is EAGVVQSPRYKIIEKKQPVAFWCNPISGHNTLYWYLQNLGQGPELLIRYENEEAVDDSQLPKDRFSAERLKGVDSTLKIQPAELGDSAVYLCASSFGGDVYEQYFGPGTRLTVT.

V and J are TRBV19 and TRBJ1-2; TRBD1 aligns across 10 bases. This CDR3 has 13 residues. V lost 5 bases to trimming and J lost 5 bases; unmatched junction nucleotides: 2. Germline CDR1 LNHDA, CDR2 SQIVND (reference sequence). CDR3 DNA: TGTGCCAGTAGTCCGGGACAGGGGTATGGCTACACCTTC. Its protein product is CASSPGQGYGYTF.

V is TRBV7-2 and J is TRBJ1-1; 8 positions match TRBD1. J was trimmed by 1 base and V by 5 bases; bases with no gene match: 6. The CDR3 is made up of 15 amino acids. Germline V gene data show CDR1 as SGHTA and CDR2 as FQGNSA. The chain's CDR3 is CASSPRTGQNTEAFF. CDR3 in DNA: TGTGCCAGCAGCCCAAGGACAGGGCAGAACACTGAAGCTTTCTTT.

The chain is built from TRBV28 and TRBJ2-4, with 14 bases matching TRBD2. The germline V gene has CDR1 MDHEN and CDR2 SYDVKM. V lost 5 bases, J lost 7 bases, and 16 bases stayed unmatched. CDR3 length equals 19 residues. The CDR3 loop reads CASSPRLAGGPRSGNIQYF. CDR3 in DNA: TGTGCCAGCAGTCCTCGACTAGCGGGGGGGCCCCGTAGCGGGAACATTCAGTACTTC.

The genes are TRBV29-1 and TRBJ2-7; D may be TRBD2 (6 bases). V gave up 5 bases and J gave up 5 bases, with 16 bases separating them. Germline CDR1 SQVTM, CDR2 ANQGSEA. The CDR3 runs to 13 residues. The chain's CDR3 is CSVSFRGRNEQYF. CDR3 nucleotide sequence: TGCAGCGTTAGCTTCCGGGGGAGAAACGAGCAGTACTTC.

This chain uses TRBV13 with TRBJ2-7, with 7 bases aligning to TRBD2. Germline lookup yields CDR1 PRHDT and CDR2 FYEKMQ (reference sequence). Trimming removed 1 base from V and 3 bases from J; junction bases left unmatched: 6. The CDR3 totals 15 residues. The CDR3 spells CASSLVLGEGYEQYF. In DNA form, the CDR3 reads TGTGCCAGCAGCTTAGTTTTGGGGGAGGGCTACGAGCAGTACTTC.

The chain links TRBV7-9 to TRBJ2-1, with 7 bases lining up with TRBD1. CDR1 and CDR2 (germline): SEHNR, FQNEAQ (reference sequence). The CDR3 length is 15 residues. Trimming took 5 bases from V and 0 from J; bases not matched to a gene: 4. CDR3 sequence reads: CASSRQGSSYNEQFF. DNA of the CDR3: TGTGCCAGCAGCCGACAGGGAAGCTCCTACAATGAGCAGTTCTTC.

This clone has just one count. Other DNA sequences in the sample encode the same CDR3. The chain uses TRBV5-5 and TRBJ1-6; 7 nucleotides agree with TRBD1. Germline V gene data show CDR1 as SGHKS and CDR2 as YYEKEE (reference sequence). The CDR3 is 14 residues long. V was pared by 4 bases and J by 7 bases, with 5 bases of the junction left unmatched. In nucleotides, the CDR3 is TGTGCCAGCAGCGTGGGACAGATAAATTCACCCCTCCACTTT. It yields the protein CASSVGQINSPLHF. The full variable domain, rest sourced from reference TRBV5-5 and TRBJ1-6, is DAGVTQSPTHLIKTRGQQVTLRCSPISGHKSVSWYQQVLGQGPQFIFQYYEKEERGRGNFPDRFSARQFPNYSSELNVNALLLGDSALYLCASSVGQINSPLHFGNGTRLTVT.

This chain joins TRBV29-1 and TRBJ1-2; 9 bases align to TRBD1. This CDR3 has 15 amino acids. Germline V gene lookup returns CDR1 SQVTM and CDR2 ANQGSEA. After removal of 5 bases from V and 0 bases from J, the junction contained 7 bases not matched to a gene. CDR3 protein: CSVLPWDRANYGYTF. CDR3 nucleotides: TGCAGCGTTCTACCGTGGGACAGGGCTAACTATGGCTACACCTTC.